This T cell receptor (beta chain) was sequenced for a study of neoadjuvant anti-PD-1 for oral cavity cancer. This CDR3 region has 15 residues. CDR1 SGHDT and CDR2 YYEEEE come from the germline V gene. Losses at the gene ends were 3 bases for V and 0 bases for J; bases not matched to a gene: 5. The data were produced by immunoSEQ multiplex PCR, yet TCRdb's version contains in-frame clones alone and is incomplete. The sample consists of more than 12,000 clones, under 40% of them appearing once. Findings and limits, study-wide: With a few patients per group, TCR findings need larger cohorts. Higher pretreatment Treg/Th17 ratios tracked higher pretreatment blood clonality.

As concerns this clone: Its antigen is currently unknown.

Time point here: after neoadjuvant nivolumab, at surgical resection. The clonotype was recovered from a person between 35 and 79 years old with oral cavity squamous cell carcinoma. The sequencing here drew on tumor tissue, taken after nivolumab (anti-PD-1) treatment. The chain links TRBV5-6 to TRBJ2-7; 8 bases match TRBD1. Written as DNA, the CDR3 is TGTGCCAGCAGCTACGGGACAGGCATCTCCTACGAGCAGTACTTC. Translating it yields CASSYGTGISYEQYF.